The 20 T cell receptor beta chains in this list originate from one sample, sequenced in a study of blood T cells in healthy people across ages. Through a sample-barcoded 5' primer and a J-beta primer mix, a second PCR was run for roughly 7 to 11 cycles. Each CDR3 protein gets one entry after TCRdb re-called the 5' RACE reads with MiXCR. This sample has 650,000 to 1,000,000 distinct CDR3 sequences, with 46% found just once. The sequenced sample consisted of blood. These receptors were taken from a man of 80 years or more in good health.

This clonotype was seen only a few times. The CDR3 coding sequence is TGTGCCAGCACTTCGGCCCTTATCGAAAAACTGTTTTTT. Its translation: CASTSALIEKLFF. The chain has TRBV6-6 and TRBJ1-4; D not certain. The CDR3 contains 13 residues. Trimming took 7 bases from V and 8 from J, leaving 14 bases between them. Germline V gene lookup returns CDR1 MNHNY and CDR2 SVGAGI (reference sequence).

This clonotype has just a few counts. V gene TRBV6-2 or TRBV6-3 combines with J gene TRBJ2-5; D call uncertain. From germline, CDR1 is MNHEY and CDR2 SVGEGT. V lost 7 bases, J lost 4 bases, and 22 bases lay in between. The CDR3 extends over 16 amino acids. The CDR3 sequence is CASTPSLIWARETQYF. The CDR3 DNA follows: TGTGCCAGCACCCCAAGCCTGATCTGGGCGCGAGAGACCCAGTACTTC.

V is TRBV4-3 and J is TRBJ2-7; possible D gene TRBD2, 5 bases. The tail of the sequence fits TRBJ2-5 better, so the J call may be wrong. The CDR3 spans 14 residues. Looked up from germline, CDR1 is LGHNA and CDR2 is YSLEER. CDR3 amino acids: CASSQRTGSWTQYF. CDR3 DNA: TGCGCCAGCAGCCAGCGGACGGGGAGTTGGACCCAGTACTTC.

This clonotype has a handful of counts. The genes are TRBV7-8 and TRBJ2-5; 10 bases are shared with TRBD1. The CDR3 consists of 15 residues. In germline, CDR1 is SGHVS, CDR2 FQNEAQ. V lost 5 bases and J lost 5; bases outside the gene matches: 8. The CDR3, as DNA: TGTGCCAGCAGCCCGGGACAGGGGCTTTGGGAGACCCAGTACTTC. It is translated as CASSPGQGLWETQYF.

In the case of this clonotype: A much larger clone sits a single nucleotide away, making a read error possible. The CDR3 DNA reads TGTGCCACCAGCCGGACAGGGACTAGCACAGATACGCAGTATTTT. As protein: CATSRTGTSTDTQYF. The chain couples TRBV15 to TRBJ2-3, with TRBD1 identical over 8 bases. Losses at the gene ends were 5 bases for V and 0 bases for J; bases not matched to a gene: 4. The CDR3 is 15 amino acids. In germline, CDR1 is LNHNV, CDR2 YYDKDF (reference sequence).

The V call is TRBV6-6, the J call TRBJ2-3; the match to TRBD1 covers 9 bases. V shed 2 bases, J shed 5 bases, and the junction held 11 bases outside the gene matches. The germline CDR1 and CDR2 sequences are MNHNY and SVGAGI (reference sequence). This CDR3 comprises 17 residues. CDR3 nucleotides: TGTGCCAGCAGTTACGCCCCAACAGGGGGCCAGGGAGATACGCAGTATTTT. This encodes CASSYAPTGGQGDTQYF.

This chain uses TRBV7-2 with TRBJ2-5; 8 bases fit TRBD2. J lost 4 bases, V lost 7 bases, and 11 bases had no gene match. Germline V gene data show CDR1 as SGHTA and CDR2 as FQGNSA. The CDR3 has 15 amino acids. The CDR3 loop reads CASTQTSGGRETQYF. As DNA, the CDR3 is TGTGCCAGCACCCAGACGAGCGGGGGCAGAGAGACCCAGTACTTC.

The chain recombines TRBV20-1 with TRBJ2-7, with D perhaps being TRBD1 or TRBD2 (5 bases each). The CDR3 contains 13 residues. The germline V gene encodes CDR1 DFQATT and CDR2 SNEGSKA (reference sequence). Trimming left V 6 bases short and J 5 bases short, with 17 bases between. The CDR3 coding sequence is TGCAGTGCCGGGACGTCAACATCACACGAGCAGTACTTC. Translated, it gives CSAGTSTSHEQYF.

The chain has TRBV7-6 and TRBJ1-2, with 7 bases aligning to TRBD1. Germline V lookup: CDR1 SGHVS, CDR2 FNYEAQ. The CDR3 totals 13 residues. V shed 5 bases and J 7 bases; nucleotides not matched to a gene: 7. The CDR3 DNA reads TGTGCCAGCAGCCAGGGGGGGGCTGGTGGCTACACCTTC. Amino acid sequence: CASSQGGAGGYTF.

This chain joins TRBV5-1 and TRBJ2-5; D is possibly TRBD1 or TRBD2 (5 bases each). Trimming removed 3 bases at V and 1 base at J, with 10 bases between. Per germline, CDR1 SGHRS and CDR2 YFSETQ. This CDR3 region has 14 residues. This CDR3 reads CASSYGGGQETQYF. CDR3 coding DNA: TGCGCCAGCAGCTATGGTGGGGGCCAAGAGACCCAGTACTTC.

Here the CDR3 DNA reads TGTGCCAGCAGCCAATTCAGGGGGCCGAGCACTGAAGCTTTCTTT. As protein: CASSQFRGPSTEAFF. The chain joins TRBV14 to TRBJ1-1; TRBD1 matches 8 bases. V lost 2 bases, J lost 4 bases, and 6 bases stayed unmatched. CDR1 is SGHDN and CDR2 is FVKESK in the germline V gene. The CDR3 runs 15 residues.

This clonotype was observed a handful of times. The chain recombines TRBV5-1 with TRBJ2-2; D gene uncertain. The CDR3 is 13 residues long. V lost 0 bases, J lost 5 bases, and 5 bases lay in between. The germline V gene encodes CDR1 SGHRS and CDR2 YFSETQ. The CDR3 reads CASSLGTTGELFF. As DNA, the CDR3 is TGCGCCAGCAGCTTGGGAACTACCGGGGAGCTGTTTTTT.

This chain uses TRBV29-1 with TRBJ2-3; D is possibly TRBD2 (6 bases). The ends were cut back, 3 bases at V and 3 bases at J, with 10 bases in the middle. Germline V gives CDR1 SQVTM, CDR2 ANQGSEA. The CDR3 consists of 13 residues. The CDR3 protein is CSVDRSGTDTQYF. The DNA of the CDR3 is TGCAGCGTTGACCGAAGCGGGACAGATACGCAGTATTTT.

The CDR3 protein is CASVGGKMQYF. CDR3 DNA: TGTGCCAGCGTGGGAGGCAAAATGCAGTATTTT. The chain couples TRBV27 to TRBJ2-3, with D perhaps TRBD2 (6 bases). Germline V gives CDR1 MNHEY, CDR2 SMNVEV (reference sequence). The CDR3 loop spans 11 amino acids. Trimming removed 8 bases from V and 11 bases from J, with 14 bases in between.

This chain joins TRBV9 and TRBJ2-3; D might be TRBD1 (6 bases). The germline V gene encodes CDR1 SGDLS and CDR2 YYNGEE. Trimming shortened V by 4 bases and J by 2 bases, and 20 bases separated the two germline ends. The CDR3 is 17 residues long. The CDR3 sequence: CASSTWESRGTTDTQYF. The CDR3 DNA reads TGTGCCAGCAGCACCTGGGAAAGCAGGGGAACCACAGATACGCAGTATTTT.

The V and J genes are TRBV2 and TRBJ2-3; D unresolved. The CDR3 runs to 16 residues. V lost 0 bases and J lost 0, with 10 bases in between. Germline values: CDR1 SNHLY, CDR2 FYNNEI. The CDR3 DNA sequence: TGTGCCAGCAGTGAAGCGAAAAATCCTAGCACAGATACGCAGTATTTT. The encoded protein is CASSEAKNPSTDTQYF.

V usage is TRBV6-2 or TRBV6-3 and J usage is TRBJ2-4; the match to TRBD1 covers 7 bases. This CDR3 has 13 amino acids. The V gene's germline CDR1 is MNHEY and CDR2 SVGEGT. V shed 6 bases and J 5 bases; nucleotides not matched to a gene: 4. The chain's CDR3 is CASRRDSENIQYF. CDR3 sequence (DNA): TGTGCCAGCAGACGGGACAGTGAAAACATTCAGTACTTC.

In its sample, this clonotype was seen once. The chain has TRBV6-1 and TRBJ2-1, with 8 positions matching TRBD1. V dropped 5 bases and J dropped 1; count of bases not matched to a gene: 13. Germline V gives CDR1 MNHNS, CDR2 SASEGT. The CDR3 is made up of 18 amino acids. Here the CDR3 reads CASSIKPQGAISYNEQFF. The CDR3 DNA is TGTGCCAGCAGTATTAAACCCCAGGGGGCTATTTCCTACAATGAGCAGTTCTTC.

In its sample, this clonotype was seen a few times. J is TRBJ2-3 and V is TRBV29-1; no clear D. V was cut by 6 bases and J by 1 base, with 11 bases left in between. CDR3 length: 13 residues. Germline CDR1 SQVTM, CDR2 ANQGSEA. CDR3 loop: CSVGIMGTDTQYF. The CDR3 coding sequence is TGCAGCGTGGGAATTATGGGCACAGATACGCAGTATTTT.

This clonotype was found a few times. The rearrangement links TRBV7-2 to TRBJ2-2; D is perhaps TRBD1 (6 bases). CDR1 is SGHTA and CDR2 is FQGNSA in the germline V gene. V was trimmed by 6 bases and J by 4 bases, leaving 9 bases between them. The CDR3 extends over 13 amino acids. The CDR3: CASSLGATGELFF. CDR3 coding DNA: TGTGCCAGCAGTTTGGGGGCCACCGGGGAGCTGTTTTTT.